The clone carrying this T cell receptor beta chain was observed a few times. V gave up 5 bases and J gave up 4 bases; unmatched junction bases: 6. This CDR3 is 13 amino acids long. Germline V gene lookup returns CDR1 DFQATT and CDR2 SNEGSKA (reference sequence). The TCRbeta library incorporated unique molecular identifiers. TCRdb ran MiXCR on the PCR reads and lists one entry per CDR3 protein. The sample yields fewer than 750,000 distinct CDR3 sequences, 27% seen once. The data were taken from a study of T-cell reconstitution after alpha-beta-depleted transplantation in children. This chain uses TRBV20-1 with TRBJ2-7; 9 bases fit TRBD2. This sample comprised PBMCs, obtained before TCRalphabeta/CD19-depleted stem cell transplant. The receptor comes from a boy under three years old with Wiskott-Aldrich syndrome, due to receive a stem cell transplant. In DNA, the CDR3 is TGCAGTGCTTTAGCGGGAGCAGGGTACGAGCAGTACTTC. Residues: CSALAGAGYEQYF.